The clone carrying this T cell receptor beta chain was detected a few times. The source of the sample is a study of blood T cell repertoires in COVID-19. As for the study in general: There were acute and convalescent COVID-19 samples, and they came from the United States, Italy and Spain. The cDNA or gDNA used as material had been derived from T cells, B-cell-depleted T cells, or PBMCs.

The CDR3 extends over 15 amino acids. Germline V gene data show CDR1 as MNHEY and CDR2 as SVGAGI. Between the trimmed V and J ends, which lost 6 bases and 4 bases, there was a span of 16 bases. Original data processing: For nucleated cells, counts were estimated from reference gene primer amplification. Sequencing was performed with immunoSEQ multiplex PCR; in TCRdb, only in-frame clones are kept and a portion is missing. The DNA was the basis for D and trimming; V, J and clone size are from that table. There are 390,000 or so clones in the sample; roughly 90% occur only once, and less than 3.5% lies in the top ten. Seattle patients were enrolled during active infection and followed longitudinally.

This rearrangement joins TRBV6-5 to TRBJ1-3, with TRBD1 as a possible D gene (6 bases). Sequencing was carried out using peripheral blood. This receptor was identified in a woman under 40 with COVID-19, enrolled during active disease. The CDR3 loop is CASRNAGVRGNTIYF. The CDR3 DNA reads as TGTGCCAGCAGGAACGCAGGGGTTCGAGGAAACACCATATATTTT.